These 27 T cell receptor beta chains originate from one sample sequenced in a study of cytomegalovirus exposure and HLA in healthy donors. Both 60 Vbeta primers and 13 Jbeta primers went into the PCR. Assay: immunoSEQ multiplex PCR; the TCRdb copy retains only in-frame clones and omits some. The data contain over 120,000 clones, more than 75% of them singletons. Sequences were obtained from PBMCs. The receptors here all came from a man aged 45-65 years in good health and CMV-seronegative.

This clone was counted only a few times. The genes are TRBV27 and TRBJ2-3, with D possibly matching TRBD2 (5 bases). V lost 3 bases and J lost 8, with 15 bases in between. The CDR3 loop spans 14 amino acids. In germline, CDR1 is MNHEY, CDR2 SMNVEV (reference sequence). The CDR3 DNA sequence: TGTGCCAGCAGTTTCCTTTTGGAGCGGCGTACGCAGTATTTT. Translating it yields CASSFLLERRTQYF.

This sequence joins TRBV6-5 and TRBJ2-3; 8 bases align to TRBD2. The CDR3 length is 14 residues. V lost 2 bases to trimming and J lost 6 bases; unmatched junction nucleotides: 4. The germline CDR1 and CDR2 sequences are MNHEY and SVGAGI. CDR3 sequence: CASSYGTRADTQYF. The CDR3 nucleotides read TGTGCCAGCAGTTACGGGACTAGAGCGGATACGCAGTATTTT.

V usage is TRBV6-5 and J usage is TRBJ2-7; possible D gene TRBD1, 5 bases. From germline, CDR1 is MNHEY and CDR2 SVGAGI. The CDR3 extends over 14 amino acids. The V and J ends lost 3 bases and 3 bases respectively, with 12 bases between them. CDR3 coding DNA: TGTGCCAGCAGTTATCAGGGTTCTGGCTACGAGCAGTACTTC. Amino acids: CASSYQGSGYEQYF.

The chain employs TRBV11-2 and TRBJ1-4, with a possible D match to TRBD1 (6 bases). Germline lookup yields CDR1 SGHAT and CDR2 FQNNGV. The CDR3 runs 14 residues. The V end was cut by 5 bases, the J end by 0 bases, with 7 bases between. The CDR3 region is CASSRTATNEKLFF. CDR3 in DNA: TGTGCCAGCAGCAGGACAGCAACTAATGAAAAACTGTTTTTT.

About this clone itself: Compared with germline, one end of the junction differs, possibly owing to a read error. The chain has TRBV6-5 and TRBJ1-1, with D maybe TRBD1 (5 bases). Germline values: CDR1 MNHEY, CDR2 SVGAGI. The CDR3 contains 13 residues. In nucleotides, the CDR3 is TGTGCCAGCAGAGACAGTCTGAACGCTGAAGCTTTCTTT. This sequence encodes CASRDSLNAEAFF.

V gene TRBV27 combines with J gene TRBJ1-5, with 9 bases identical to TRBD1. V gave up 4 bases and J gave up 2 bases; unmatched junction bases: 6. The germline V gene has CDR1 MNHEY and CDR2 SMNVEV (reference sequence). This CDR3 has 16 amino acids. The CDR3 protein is CASSSRTGVGNQPQHF. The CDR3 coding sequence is TGTGCCAGCAGTTCACGGACAGGGGTCGGCAATCAGCCCCAGCATTTT.

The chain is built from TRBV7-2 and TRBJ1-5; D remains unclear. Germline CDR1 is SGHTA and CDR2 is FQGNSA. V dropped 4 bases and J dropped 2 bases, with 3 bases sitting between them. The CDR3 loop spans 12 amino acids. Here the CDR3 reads CASSSRNQPQHF. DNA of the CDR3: TGTGCCAGCAGCTCTCGCAATCAGCCCCAGCATTTT.

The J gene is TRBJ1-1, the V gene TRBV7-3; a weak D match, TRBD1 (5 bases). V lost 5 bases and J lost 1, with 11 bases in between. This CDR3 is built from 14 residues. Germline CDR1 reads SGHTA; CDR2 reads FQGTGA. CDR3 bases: TGTGCCAGCAGCCCTAACGGGGGGAACACTGAAGCTTTCTTT. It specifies CASSPNGGNTEAFF.

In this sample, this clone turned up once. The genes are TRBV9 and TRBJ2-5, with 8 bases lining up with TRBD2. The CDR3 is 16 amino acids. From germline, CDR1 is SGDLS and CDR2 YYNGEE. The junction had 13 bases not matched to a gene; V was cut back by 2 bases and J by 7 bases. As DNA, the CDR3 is TGTGCCAGCAGCGTTCTCCAGCGGGAGTGGATAGTGACCCAGTACTTC. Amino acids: CASSVLQREWIVTQYF. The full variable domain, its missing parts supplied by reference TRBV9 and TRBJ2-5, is DSGVTQTPKHLITATGQRVTLRCSPRSGDLSVYWYQQSLDQGLQFLIQYYNGEERAKGNILERFSAQQFPDLHSELNLSSLELGDSALYFCASSVLQREWIVTQYFGPGTRLLVL.

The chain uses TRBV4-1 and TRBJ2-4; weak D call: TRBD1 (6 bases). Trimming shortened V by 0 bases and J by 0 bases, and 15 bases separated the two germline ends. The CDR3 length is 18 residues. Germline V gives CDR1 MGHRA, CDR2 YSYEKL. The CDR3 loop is CASSQDPWGRLAKNIQYF. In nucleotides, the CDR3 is TGCGCCAGCAGCCAAGATCCTTGGGGGCGTCTAGCCAAAAACATTCAGTACTTC.

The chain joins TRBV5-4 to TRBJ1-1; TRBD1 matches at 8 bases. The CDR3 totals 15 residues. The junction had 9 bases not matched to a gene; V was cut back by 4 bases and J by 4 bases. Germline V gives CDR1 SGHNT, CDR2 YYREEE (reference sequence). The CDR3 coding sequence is TGTGCCAGCAGCCCAGGACAGGGTTGGGTCACTGAAGCTTTCTTT. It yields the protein CASSPGQGWVTEAFF. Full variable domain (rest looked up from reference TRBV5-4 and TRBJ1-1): ETGVTQSPTHLIKTRGQQVTLRCSSQSGHNTVSWYQQALGQGPQFIFQYYREEENGRGNFPPRFSGLQFPNYSSELNVNALELDDSALYLCASSPGQGWVTEAFFGQGTRLTVV.

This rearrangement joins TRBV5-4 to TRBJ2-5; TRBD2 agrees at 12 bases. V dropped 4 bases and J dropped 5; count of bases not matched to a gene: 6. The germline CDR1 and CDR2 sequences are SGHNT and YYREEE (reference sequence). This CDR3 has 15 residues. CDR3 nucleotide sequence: TGTGCCAGCAGCCAGACTAGCGGGGGTGGGGAGACCCAGTACTTC. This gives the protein CASSQTSGGGETQYF. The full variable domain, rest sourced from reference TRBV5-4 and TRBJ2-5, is ETGVTQSPTHLIKTRGQQVTLRCSSQSGHNTVSWYQQALGQGPQFIFQYYREEENGRGNFPPRFSGLQFPNYSSELNVNALELDDSALYLCASSQTSGGGETQYFGPGTRLLVL.

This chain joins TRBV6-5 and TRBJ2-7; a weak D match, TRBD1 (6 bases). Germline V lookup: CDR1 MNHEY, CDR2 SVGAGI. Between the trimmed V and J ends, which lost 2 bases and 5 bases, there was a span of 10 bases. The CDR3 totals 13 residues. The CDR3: CASSYRGQDEQYF. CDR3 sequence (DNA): TGTGCCAGCAGTTACAGGGGACAAGACGAGCAGTACTTC.

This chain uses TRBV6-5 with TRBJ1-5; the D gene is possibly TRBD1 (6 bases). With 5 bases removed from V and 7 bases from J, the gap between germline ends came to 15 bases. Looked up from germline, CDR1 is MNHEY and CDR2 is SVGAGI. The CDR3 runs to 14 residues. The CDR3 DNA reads TGTGCCAGCAGTCGGAAACAGGGCAGCCAGCCCCAGCATTTT. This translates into CASSRKQGSQPQHF.

CDR3 in amino acids: CASSHLGRGQGYTF. The CDR3 nucleotides read TGTGCCAGCAGCCACCTTGGCAGGGGGCAAGGCTACACCTTC. V and J are TRBV7-9 and TRBJ1-2; 8 nucleotides match TRBD1. This CDR3 contains 14 residues. The germline CDR1 and CDR2 sequences are SEHNR and FQNEAQ (reference sequence). J gave up 8 bases and V 5 bases, and 10 bases lay outside the gene matches.

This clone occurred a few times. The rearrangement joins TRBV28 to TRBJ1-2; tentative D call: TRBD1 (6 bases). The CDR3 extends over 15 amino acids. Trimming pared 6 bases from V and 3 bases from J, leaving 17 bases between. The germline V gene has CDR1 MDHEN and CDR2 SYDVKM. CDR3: CASSRRQGLDYGYTF. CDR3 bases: TGTGCCAGCAGCCGAAGGCAGGGGTTGGACTATGGCTACACCTTC.

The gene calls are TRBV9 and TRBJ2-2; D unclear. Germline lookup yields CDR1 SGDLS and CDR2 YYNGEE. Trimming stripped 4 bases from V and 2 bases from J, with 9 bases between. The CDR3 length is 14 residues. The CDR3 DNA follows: TGTGCCAGCAGCCACCCGAGCAACACCGGGGAGCTGTTTTTT. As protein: CASSHPSNTGELFF.

CDR3 protein: CASSLLGESYNEQFF. In DNA form, the CDR3 reads TGTGCCAGCAGCTTATTAGGGGAATCCTACAATGAGCAGTTCTTC. The chain has TRBV7-3 and TRBJ2-1; possibly TRBD1 for D (5 bases). The length of the CDR3 is 15 residues. Trimming left V 2 bases short and J 1 base short, with 9 bases between. The V gene's germline CDR1 is SGHTA and CDR2 FQGTGA.

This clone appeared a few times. The CDR3 loop reads CASSLNSHSSYEQYF. The CDR3 nucleotides are TGTGCCAGCAGCTTAAACTCCCACAGCTCCTACGAGCAGTACTTC. The rearrangement joins TRBV11-2 to TRBJ2-7; D call uncertain. The CDR3 is 15 residues long. Germline V lookup: CDR1 SGHAT, CDR2 FQNNGV. Trimming stripped 2 bases from V and 0 bases from J, with 11 bases between. Full variable domain (outside the CDR3, taken from reference TRBV11-2 and TRBJ2-7): EAGVAQSPRYKIIEKRQSVAFWCNPISGHATLYWYQQILGQGPKLLIQFQNNGVVDDSQLPKDRFSAERLKGVDSTLKIQPAKLEDSAVYLCASSLNSHSSYEQYFGPGTRLTVT.

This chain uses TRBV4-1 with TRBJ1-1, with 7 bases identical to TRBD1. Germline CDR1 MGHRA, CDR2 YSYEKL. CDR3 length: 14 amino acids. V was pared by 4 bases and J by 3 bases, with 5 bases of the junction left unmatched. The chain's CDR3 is CASSRTTGDTEAFF. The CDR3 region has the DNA TGCGCCAGCAGCCGAACCACAGGGGACACTGAAGCTTTCTTT.

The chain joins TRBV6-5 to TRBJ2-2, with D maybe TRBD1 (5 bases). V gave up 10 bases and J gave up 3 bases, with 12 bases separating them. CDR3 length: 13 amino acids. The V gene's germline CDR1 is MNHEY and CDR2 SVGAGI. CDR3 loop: CATCRGHTGELFF. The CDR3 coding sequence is TGTGCCACCTGTAGGGGTCACACCGGGGAGCTGTTTTTT.

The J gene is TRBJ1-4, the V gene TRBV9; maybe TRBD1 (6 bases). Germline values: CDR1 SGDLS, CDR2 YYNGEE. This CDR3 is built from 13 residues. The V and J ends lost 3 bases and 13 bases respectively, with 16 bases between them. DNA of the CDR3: TGTGCCAGCAGCGAGGGGGATCGGACAGTACTGTTTTTT. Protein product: CASSEGDRTVLFF. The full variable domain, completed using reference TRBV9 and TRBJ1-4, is DSGVTQTPKHLITATGQRVTLRCSPRSGDLSVYWYQQSLDQGLQFLIQYYNGEERAKGNILERFSAQQFPDLHSELNLSSLELGDSALYFCASSEGDRTVLFFGSGTQLSVL.

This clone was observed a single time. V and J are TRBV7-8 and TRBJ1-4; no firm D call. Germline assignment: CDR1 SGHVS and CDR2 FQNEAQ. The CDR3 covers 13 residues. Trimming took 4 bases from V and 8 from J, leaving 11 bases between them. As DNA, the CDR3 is TGTGCCAGCAGCTCGTCTAGCGGCGAAAAACTGTTTTTT. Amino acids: CASSSSSGEKLFF. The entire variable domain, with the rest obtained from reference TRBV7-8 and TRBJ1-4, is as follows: GAGVSQSPRYKVAKRGQDVALRCDPISGHVSLFWYQQALGQGPEFLTYFQNEAQLDKSGLPSDRFFAERPEGSVSTLKIQRTQQEDSAVYLCASSSSSGEKLFFGSGTQLSVL.

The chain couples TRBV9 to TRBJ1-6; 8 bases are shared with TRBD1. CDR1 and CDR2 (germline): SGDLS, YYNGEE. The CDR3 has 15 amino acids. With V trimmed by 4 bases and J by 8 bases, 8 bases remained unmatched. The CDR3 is CASSTSAGGDSPLHF. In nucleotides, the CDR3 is TGTGCCAGCAGCACCTCCGCAGGGGGCGATTCACCCCTCCACTTT.

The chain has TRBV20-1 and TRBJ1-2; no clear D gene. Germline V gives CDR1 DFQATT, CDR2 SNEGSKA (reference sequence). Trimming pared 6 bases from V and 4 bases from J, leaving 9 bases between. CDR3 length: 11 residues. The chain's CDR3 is CSARPTYGYTF. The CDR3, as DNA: TGCAGTGCCAGGCCAACCTATGGCTACACCTTC.

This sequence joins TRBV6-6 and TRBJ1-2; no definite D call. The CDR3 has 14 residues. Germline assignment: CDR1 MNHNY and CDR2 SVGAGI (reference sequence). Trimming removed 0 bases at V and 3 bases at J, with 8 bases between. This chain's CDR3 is CASSYSTPDYGYTF. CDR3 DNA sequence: TGTGCCAGCAGTTACTCAACTCCGGACTATGGCTACACCTTC.

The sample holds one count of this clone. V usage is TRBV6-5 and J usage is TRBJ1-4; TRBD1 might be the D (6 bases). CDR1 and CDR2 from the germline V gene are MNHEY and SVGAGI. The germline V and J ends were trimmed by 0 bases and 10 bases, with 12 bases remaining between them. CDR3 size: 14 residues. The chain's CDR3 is CASSYSPGDTKLFF. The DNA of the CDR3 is TGTGCCAGCAGTTACTCGCCAGGGGATACAAAACTGTTTTTT.